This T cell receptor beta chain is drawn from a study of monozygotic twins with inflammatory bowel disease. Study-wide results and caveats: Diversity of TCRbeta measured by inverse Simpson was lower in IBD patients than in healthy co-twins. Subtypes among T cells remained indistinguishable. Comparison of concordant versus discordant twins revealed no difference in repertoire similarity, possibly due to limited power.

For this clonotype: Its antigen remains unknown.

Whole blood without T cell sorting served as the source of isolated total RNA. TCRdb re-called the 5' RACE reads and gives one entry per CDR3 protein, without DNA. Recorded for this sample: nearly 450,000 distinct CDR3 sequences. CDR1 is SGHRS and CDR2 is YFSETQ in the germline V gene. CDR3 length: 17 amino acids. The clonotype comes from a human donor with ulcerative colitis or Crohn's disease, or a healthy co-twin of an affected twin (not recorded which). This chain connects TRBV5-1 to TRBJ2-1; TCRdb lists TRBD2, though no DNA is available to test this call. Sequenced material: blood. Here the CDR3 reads CASSLAESLAGGEEQFF.